Listed below are T cell receptor beta chains from one sample, sequenced in a study of blood T cell repertoires in COVID-19. Repertoires were generated with immunoSEQ multiplex PCR, while TCRdb's copy carries only in-frame clones and drops some. The sample yields 80,000 or so clones, about 80% seen once. The specimen was peripheral blood. The receptors originated from a human donor in a cohort sampled during active COVID-19. Each CDR3 is given with its conserved first and last residue. D genes are given only for firm matches. Some rows mark clone size as missing; the rest say once, few, many or name a class of expanded clone.

clone_size	v_call	j_call	d_call	cdr3_nt	cdr3_aa
.	TRBV28	TRBJ2-3	.	TGTGCCAGCAGCCGTACTAGGACAGATACGCAGTATTTT	CASSRTRTDTQYF
.	TRBV18	TRBJ1-3	.	TGTGCCAGCTCACCATCAGGCAGGATGGTAAACACCATATATTTT	CASSPSGRMVNTIYF
.	TRBV5-4	TRBJ2-5	.	TGTGCCAGCAGCTACGGACGGGGAAGCCAAGAGACCCAGTACTTC	CASSYGRGSQETQYF
.	TRBV5-4	TRBJ1-4	.	TGTGCCAGCAGCCCCGGACACCAAGGCCGGCAAGAAAAACTGTTTTTT	CASSPGHQGRQEKLFF
.	TRBV6-5	TRBJ1-6	.	TGTGCCAGCAGTTATACGACCGCGGAATCACCCCTCCACTTT	CASSYTTAESPLHF
.	TRBV28	TRBJ2-5	TRBD2	TGTGCCAGCAGTTTCTTTAGCGGGGGGGCTAGTGAGACCCAGTACTTC	CASSFFSGGASETQYF
once	TRBV11-3	TRBJ2-1	TRBD2	TGTGCCAGCAGCTTAGGGATAGCGGGAGGGAGCTCCTACAATGAGCAGTTCTTC	CASSLGIAGGSSYNEQFF
.	TRBV3-1/TRBV3-2	TRBJ2-1	.	TGTGCCAGCAGCCTTCACCCGACAGGCGGGGAGCAGTTCTTC	CASSLHPTGGEQFF
few	TRBV6-5	TRBJ2-1	TRBD2	TGTGCCAGCAGTTCACAGACTAGCTTCCTCGGCAATGAGCAGTTCTTC	CASSSQTSFLGNEQFF
.	TRBV28	TRBJ2-5	.	TGTGCCAGCAGTTTAGAGGGGCAGGGGCTCAAGACCCAGTACTTC	CASSLEGQGLKTQYF
few	TRBV12-5	TRBJ2-7	TRBD1	TGTGCTAGTGGGACAGGGTCCTACGAGCAGTACTTC	CASGTGSYEQYF
.	TRBV18	TRBJ1-5	TRBD1	TGTGCCAGCTCAGCGACAGGGGAAAGCAATCAGCCCCAGCATTTT	CASSATGESNQPQHF
.	TRBV5-1	TRBJ2-7	.	TGCGCCAGCAGCTTCCAGGGGAGCTCCTACGAGCAGTACTTC	CASSFQGSSYEQYF
.	TRBV14	TRBJ1-5	TRBD1	TGTGCCAGTTCTAGGGACAGGGGACAGCCCCAGCATTTT	CASSRDRGQPQHF
.	TRBV3-1/TRBV3-2	TRBJ1-2	.	TGTGCCAGCAGCCAAGGTCCGGGTTCGAACTATGGCTACACCTTC	CASSQGPGSNYGYTF
.	TRBV5-3	TRBJ2-1	TRBD2	TGTGCCAGAAGCCGCCCTAGCGGGGGCTACAATGAGCAGTTCTTC	CARSRPSGGYNEQFF
.	TRBV28	TRBJ2-3	TRBD2	TGTGCCAGCGGGACTAGCGGGGGCCAAAAACATACGCAGTATTTT	CASGTSGGQKHTQYF
.	TRBV7-3	TRBJ2-7	TRBD2	TGTGCCAGCAGCCCTCAGGCGACTAGCGGCCCCTACGAGCAGTACTTC	CASSPQATSGPYEQYF
.	TRBV7-3	TRBJ2-3	.	TGTGCCAGCAGCTTAATGGGGACTGGGGGAGATACGCAGTATTTT	CASSLMGTGGDTQYF
.	TRBV7-2	TRBJ2-7	TRBD2	TGTGCCAGCACTAGCGGGAGGGCCGGCGAGCAGTACTTC	CASTSGRAGEQYF
.	TRBV6-2/TRBV6-3	TRBJ1-2	TRBD1	TGTGCCAGCAGTTACGCAGGGGGCAGCTATGGCTACACCTTC	CASSYAGGSYGYTF
few	TRBV5-1	TRBJ2-3	TRBD2	TGCGCCAGCAGCTCCGGGACTAGCGGGAGAGATACGCAGTATTTT	CASSSGTSGRDTQYF
.	TRBV2	TRBJ1-2	TRBD1	TGTGCCAGCGGAGAAGACAGGGGGCCTTATGGCTACACCTTC	CASGEDRGPYGYTF
.	TRBV6-5	TRBJ1-2	.	TGTGCCAGCAGTTACGGCGGGACCTATGGCTACACCTTC	CASSYGGTYGYTF
once	TRBV7-2	TRBJ2-7	TRBD2	TGTGCCAGCAGCTTCCGGGGGGGCTACGAGCAGTACTTC	CASSFRGGYEQYF
.	TRBV28	TRBJ2-7	TRBD1	TGTGCCAGCAGTCGAAATACAGGGGGCCCATACGAGCAGTACTTC	CASSRNTGGPYEQYF
.	TRBV29-1	TRBJ2-1	TRBD2	TGCAGCGCCGCCGGGACTAGGTACAATGAGCAGTTCTTC	CSAAGTRYNEQFF
.	TRBV11-3	TRBJ1-2	TRBD1	TGTGCCAGCAGTTCCCCCTGGGACAGATTCTATGGCTACACCTTC	CASSSPWDRFYGYTF
.	TRBV5-1	TRBJ1-4	TRBD1	TGCGCCAGCAGCTTGGGAAACAGGGGCCCTAATGAAAAACTGTTTTTT	CASSLGNRGPNEKLFF
.	TRBV14	TRBJ2-7	TRBD2	TGTGCCAGCAGCCCTCCGGGACTAGCGGGATCGGGGGAGCAGTACTTC	CASSPPGLAGSGEQYF
.	TRBV6-5	TRBJ2-2	.	TGTGCCAGCAGTTACTCGAGGAGGACGAACACCGGGGAGCTGTTTTTT	CASSYSRRTNTGELFF
few	TRBV2	TRBJ1-4	.	TGTGCCAGCAGTACAACTGGGGGCGAAAAACTGTTTTTT	CASSTTGGEKLFF
once	TRBV5-6	TRBJ2-1	.	TGTGCCAGCAGCTCCCTTCTCGCACAGCTCAATGAGCAGTTCTTC	CASSSLLAQLNEQFF
.	TRBV27	TRBJ2-7	TRBD2	TGTGCCAGCAGTTCCCGGACTAGCGGGAGTCCCTCCTACGAGCAGTACTTC	CASSSRTSGSPSYEQYF
.	TRBV7-2	TRBJ2-1	.	TGTGCCAGCAGCTTAGAAGGGGATGAGCAGTTCTTC	CASSLEGDEQFF
.	TRBV3-1/TRBV3-2	TRBJ2-5	TRBD2	TGTGCCAGCAGCCTTTGGACTAGCCAAGAGACCCAGTACTTC	CASSLWTSQETQYF
.	TRBV18	TRBJ2-1	.	TGTGCCAGCTCACCACCAGAGAAGCCCCAGGGCAATGAGCAGTTCTTC	CASSPPEKPQGNEQFF
.	TRBV5-8	TRBJ1-5	TRBD1	TGTGCCAGCAGCTTGTGGACAGGGAAGGAAGGTCAGCCCCAGCATTTT	CASSLWTGKEGQPQHF
.	TRBV7-6	TRBJ2-7	TRBD2	TGTGCCAGCAGCTTAGCCGCTAGCGGGAGCGGCGAGCAGTACTTC	CASSLAASGSGEQYF